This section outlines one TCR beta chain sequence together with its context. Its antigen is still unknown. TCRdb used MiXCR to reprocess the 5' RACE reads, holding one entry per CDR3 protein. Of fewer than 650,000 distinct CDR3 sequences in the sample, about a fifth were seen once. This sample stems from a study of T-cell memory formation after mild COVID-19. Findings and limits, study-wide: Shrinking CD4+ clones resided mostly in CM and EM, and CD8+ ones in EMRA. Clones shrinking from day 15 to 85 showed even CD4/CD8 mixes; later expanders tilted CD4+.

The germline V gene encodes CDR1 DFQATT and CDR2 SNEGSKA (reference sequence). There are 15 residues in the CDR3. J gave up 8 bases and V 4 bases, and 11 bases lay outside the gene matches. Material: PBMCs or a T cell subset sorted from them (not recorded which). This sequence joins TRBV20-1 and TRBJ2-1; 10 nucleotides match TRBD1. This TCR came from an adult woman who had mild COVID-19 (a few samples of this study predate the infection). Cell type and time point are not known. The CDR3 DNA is TGCAGTGCTAAGCCCTCGACAGGGGGCACGTATGAGCAGTTCTTC. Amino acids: CSAKPSTGGTYEQFF.